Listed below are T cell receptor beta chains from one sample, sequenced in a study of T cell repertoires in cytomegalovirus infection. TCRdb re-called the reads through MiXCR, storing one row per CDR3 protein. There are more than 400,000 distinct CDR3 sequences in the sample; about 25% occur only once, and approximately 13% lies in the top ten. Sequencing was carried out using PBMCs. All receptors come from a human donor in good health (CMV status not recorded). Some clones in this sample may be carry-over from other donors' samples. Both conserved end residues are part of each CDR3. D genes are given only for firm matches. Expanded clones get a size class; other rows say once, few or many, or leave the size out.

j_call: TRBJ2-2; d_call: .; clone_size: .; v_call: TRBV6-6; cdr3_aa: CATLGGELFF; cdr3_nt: TGTGCCACCTTGGGCGGGGAGCTGTTTTTT
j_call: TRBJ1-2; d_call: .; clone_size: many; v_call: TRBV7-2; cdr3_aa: CASSLESGQHYTF; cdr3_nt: TGTGCCAGCAGCTTAGAGTCAGGGCAACACTACACCTTC
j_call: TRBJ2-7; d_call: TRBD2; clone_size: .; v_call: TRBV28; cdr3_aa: CASSFGAGGTYEQYF; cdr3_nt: TGTGCCAGCAGTTTTGGTGCGGGAGGAACCTACGAGCAGTACTTC
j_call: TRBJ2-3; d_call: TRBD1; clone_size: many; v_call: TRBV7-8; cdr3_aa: CASSYRGPGDTQYF; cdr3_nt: TGTGCCAGCAGCTACAGGGGGCCGGGAGATACGCAGTATTTT
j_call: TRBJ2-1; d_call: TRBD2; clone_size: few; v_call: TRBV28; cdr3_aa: CASCWTRYYNEQFF; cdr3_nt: TGTGCCAGCTGCTGGACTAGGTATTACAATGAGCAGTTCTTC
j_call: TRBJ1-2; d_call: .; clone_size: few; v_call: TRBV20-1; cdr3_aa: CSARVGGRNYGYTF; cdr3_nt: TGCAGTGCTAGAGTCGGGGGGCGCAACTATGGCTACACCTTC
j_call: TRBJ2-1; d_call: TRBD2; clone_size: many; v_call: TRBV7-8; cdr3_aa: CASSPYLSGISYNEQFF; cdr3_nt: TGTGCCAGCAGCCCCTACCTTAGCGGGATCTCCTACAATGAGCAGTTCTTC
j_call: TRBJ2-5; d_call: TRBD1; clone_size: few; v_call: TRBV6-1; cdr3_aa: CASSEALSRGRETQYF; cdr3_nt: TGTGCCAGCAGTGAAGCGCTTTCCAGGGGGAGAGAGACCCAGTACTTC
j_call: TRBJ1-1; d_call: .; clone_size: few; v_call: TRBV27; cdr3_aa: CASSEIPVRQNTEAFF; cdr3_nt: TGTGCCAGCAGTGAAATACCGGTAAGACAGAACACTGAAGCTTTCTTT
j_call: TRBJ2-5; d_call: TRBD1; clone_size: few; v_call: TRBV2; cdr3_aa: CASSQQGVQETQYF; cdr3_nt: TGTGCCAGCAGTCAACAGGGGGTCCAAGAGACCCAGTACTTC
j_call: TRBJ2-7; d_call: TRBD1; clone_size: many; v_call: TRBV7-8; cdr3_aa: CASSLRDRGDEQYF; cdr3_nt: TGTGCCAGCAGCCTCCGGGACAGGGGGGACGAGCAGTACTTC
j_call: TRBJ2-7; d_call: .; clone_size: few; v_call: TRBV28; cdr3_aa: CASRAPSYEQYF; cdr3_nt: TGTGCCAGCAGGGCTCCCTCCTACGAGCAGTACTTC
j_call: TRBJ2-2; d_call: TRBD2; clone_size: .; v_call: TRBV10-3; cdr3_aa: CAISLLAGSNTGELFF; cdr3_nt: TGTGCCATCAGCCTCCTAGCGGGCTCGAACACCGGGGAGCTGTTTTTT
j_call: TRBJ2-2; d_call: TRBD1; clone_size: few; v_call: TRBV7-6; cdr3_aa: CASSLAGQGAVPGELFF; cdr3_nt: TGTGCCAGCAGCTTAGCCGGACAGGGGGCGGTCCCCGGGGAGCTGTTTTTT
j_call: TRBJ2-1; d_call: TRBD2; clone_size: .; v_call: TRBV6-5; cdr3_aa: CASSYSTGRELGEQFF; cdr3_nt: TGTGCCAGCAGTTACTCGACCGGGAGGGAGCTCGGTGAGCAGTTCTTC
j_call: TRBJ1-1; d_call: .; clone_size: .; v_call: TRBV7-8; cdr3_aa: CASSRHGGGNTEAFF; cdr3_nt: TGTGCCAGCAGCCGCCATGGCGGGGGAAACACTGAAGCTTTCTTT
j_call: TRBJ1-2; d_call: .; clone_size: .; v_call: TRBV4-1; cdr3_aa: CASSPIGDGNYGYTF; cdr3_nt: TGCGCCAGCAGCCCCATCGGGGATGGGAACTATGGCTACACCTTC
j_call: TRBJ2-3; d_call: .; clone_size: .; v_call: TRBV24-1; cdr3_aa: CATSDSPGLRRGTQYF; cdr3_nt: TGTGCCACCAGTGATTCACCGGGACTCCGCCGCGGTACGCAGTATTTT
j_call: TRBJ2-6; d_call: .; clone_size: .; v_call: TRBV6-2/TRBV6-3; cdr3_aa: CASSYRVPGANVLTF; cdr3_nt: TGTGCCAGCAGTTATCGAGTTCCTGGGGCCAACGTCCTGACTTTC
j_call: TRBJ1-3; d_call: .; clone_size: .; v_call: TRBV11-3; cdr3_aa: CASSEGLVGYTIYF; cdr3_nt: TGTGCCAGCAGCGAGGGCCTGGTCGGTTACACCATATATTTT
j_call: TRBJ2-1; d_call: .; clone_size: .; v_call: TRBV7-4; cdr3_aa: CASLLGSYNEQFF; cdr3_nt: TGTGCCAGCCTGCTCGGATCCTACAATGAGCAGTTCTTC
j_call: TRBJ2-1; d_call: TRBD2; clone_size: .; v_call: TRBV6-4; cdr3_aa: CASSTPQTAGTSGRARHNEQFF; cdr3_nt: TGTGCCAGCAGTACCCCTCAAACCGCCGGGACTAGCGGGAGGGCTAGGCACAATGAGCAGTTCTTC
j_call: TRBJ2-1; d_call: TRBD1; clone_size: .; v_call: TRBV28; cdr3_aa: CASSSRDRGIDEQFF; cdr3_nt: TGTGCCAGCAGTTCCCGGGACAGGGGAATAGATGAGCAGTTCTTC
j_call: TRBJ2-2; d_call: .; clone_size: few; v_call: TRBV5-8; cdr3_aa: CASSFGESVETGELFF; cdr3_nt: TGTGCCAGCAGCTTTGGGGAATCGGTGGAAACCGGGGAGCTGTTTTTT
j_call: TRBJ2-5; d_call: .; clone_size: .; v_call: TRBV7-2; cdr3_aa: CASSLEAVRGETQYF; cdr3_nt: TGTGCCAGCAGCTTAGAGGCCGTTCGAGGAGAGACCCAGTACTTC
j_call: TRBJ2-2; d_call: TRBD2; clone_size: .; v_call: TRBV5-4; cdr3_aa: CASSLIKGGVNTGELFF; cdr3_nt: TGTGCCAGCAGCTTGATTAAGGGAGGGGTGAACACCGGGGAGCTGTTTTTT
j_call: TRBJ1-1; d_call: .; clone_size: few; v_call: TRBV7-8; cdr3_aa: CASSPGRIIAGALRRAFF; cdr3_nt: TGTGCCAGCAGCCCGGGTAGAATAATCGCAGGGGCCCTGAGGAGGGCTTTCTTT
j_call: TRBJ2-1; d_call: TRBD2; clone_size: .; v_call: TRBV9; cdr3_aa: CASSVVASGSNEQFF; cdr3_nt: TGTGCCAGCAGCGTAGTGGCTAGCGGGAGCAATGAGCAGTTCTTC
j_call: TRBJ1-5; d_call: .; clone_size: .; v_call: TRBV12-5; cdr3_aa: CASGLAEVQPQHF; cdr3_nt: TGTGCTAGTGGTTTGGCAGAGGTTCAGCCCCAGCATTTT
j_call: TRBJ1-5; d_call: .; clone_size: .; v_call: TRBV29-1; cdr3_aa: CSVGQEPLRPQHF; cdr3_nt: TGCAGCGTTGGGCAGGAGCCCCTGAGGCCCCAGCATTTT
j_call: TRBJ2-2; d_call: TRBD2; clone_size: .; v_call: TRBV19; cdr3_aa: CASSRGLAGGPNTGELFF; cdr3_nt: TGTGCCAGTAGTAGAGGACTAGCGGGAGGACCGAACACCGGGGAGCTGTTTTTT
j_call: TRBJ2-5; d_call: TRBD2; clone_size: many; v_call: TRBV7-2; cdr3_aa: CASGLAGLEETQYF; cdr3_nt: TGTGCCAGCGGCCTAGCGGGGTTAGAAGAGACCCAGTACTTC
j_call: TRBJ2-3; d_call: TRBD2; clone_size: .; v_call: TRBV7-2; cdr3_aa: CASSFLAGGGGTDTQYF; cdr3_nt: TGTGCCAGCAGCTTTTTAGCGGGGGGGGGGGGCACAGATACGCAGTATTTT